These T cell receptor beta chains were read from a single sample in a study of somatic mutations in cytotoxic T cells in rheumatoid arthritis. Here immunoSEQ multiplex PCR was the method, and the copy in TCRdb shows in-frame clones only, minus some. The profile shows 3,000 to 3,500 clones, approximately 80% of them singletons. Sequencing used CD8+ T cells sorted from blood. These receptors were collected from a man aged 45-60 years with rheumatoid arthritis. Both conserved end residues are part of each CDR3.

v_call	j_call	cdr3_aa
TRBV6-5	TRBJ1-1	CASSPQGGTEAFF
TRBV9	TRBJ2-1	CASSVVASGTGEQFF
TRBV15	TRBJ2-5	CATSRSKETQYF
TRBV7-7	TRBJ2-1	CASSLETSGSGEQFF
TRBV19	TRBJ1-1	CASSITLPGLNTEAFF
TRBV6-4	TRBJ2-3	CASSDGTGATDTQYF
TRBV11-2	TRBJ1-6	CASSANRGIYNSPLHF
TRBV5-4	TRBJ2-3	CASSRSGGGSDTQYF
TRBV7-3	TRBJ2-1	CASSLQPSGSSYNEQFF
TRBV19	TRBJ1-3	CATAGLSGNTIYF
TRBV28	TRBJ2-7	CASSILAGDEQYF
TRBV5-1	TRBJ2-3	CAPLGTDTQYF
TRBV7-9	TRBJ2-1	CASSLASGHNEQFF
TRBV18	TRBJ2-3	CASSQTSGRADTQYF
TRBV11-3	TRBJ2-1	CASSLDSSSSYNEQFF
TRBV6-6	TRBJ2-5	CASNSAGELSETQYF
TRBV11-1	TRBJ2-7	CASSKRGGWHSYEQYF
TRBV10-1	TRBJ1-5	CASSESGGGQPQHF
TRBV11-3	TRBJ1-1	CASRSGRGRGDTEAFF
TRBV4-3	TRBJ2-2	CASSQVTVAGTGELFF
TRBV5-5	-	CASREGLAGGGNEQYF
TRBV4-1	TRBJ2-7	CASSQEFTGYEQYF
TRBV13	TRBJ1-4	CASSFGTGKSLHEKLFF